This T cell receptor (beta chain) comes out of a study of long-term antiretroviral therapy in people with HIV (dated by TCRdb to 2021 to 2024). With regard to the full study: The earliest samples were collected approximately a decade before the 2015 WHO recommendation for immediate ART, a period when ART was typically delayed until CD4 counts fell. Whether ART initiation and durable HIV suppression were associated with changes in peripheral blood TRB repertoire composition and diversity was tested in a retrospective serial study. The cohort contributed about 200 cryopreserved PBMC samples from under 35 adults with confirmed HIV infection, collected serially over a mean of approximately 6 years (range 1-12). About a third of the roughly 30 participants with HIV were female. No cross-contamination during QIAcube processing turned up in test extractions that ran a monoclonal T-cell line alongside 30 or so polyclonal samples.

Broader findings and caveats from the paper: Owing to limited PBMC availability, only the TCR beta chain was sequenced, without alpha chain pairing. The samples were dated from 2004 to 2017, and the ART regimens that were used may be less effective than current ART regimens. No data were available on ART adherence, viral resistance or therapy changes, limiting inferences about post-ART repertoire changes. Narrower CDR3 length ranges were observed in HIV repertoires than in controls, and an antigen-experienced repertoire with only a slight naive shift after ART was suggested by the network structure. Expanded TRB clones identified before ART initiation dominated the repertoire at all time points, although this dominance fluctuated and declined in many PLHIV after ART. Unsorted PBMC were profiled instead of sorted CD4+ and CD8+ T cells because pre-ART samples had limited cell numbers. ART initiation was associated with a significant increase in TRB diversity, but diversity stayed significantly below transplant donor controls even after long-term ART.

This clone was detected a few times. Its specific antigen is unknown. There are no base qualities to consult, and no much larger clone falls within one base. CDR1 and CDR2 are read off the germline V gene as WSHSY and SAAADI. Trimming removed 10 bases from V and 5 bases from J, leaving 7 bases between the germline ends. From the cysteine through the phenylalanine, the CDR3 covers 10 amino acids. The DNA shown is the 30-base CDR3, in frame from base 1. The immunoSEQ hsTCRB v3.0 assay was used at survey level resolution for TRB variable region sequencing. TRB sequencing targeted a depth of about 35,000-50,000 T-cell genomes per sample. Pooled TRB libraries were sequenced on an Illumina MiSeq with a v3 150-cycle kit. Under the source paper's analysis protocol: Repertoire analysis was performed in R inside a reproducible Nextflow workflow that covered QC, data transformation and analysis. LymphoSeq2, an R package for exploring AIRR-Seq data, was used to implement custom analyses. Several samples that produced fewer than 5000 total TRB sequences were removed, so some 180 HIV repertoires were analyzed. Among the approximately 180 retained HIV repertoires, 55 to 65 were collected before ART initiation and 129 were collected after ART initiation. Each repertoire was downsampled to 5000 TRB nucleotide sequences, and summary statistics were averaged across 100 downsampling iterations. Only TRB sequences with CDR3 regions of at least seven amino acids were retained for analysis. Diversity was measured with a Shannon entropy-derived clonality score and the Gini coefficient. In the repertoire networks, any two of the top 5000 CDR3 amino acid sequences were connected whenever the two sequences differed by an edit distance of one. Antigen specificity groups and MHC restriction were predicted for TRB CDR3 amino acid sequences with GLIPH2. To flag known associations with CMV, EBV, HIV or tissue antigens, CDR3 amino acid sequences were compared against VDJdb and McPAS-TCR. Pre-ART, post-ART and control groups were compared with Wilcoxon signed-rank tests and Holm-Bonferroni correction. TCRdb retrieved this table from immuneACCESS and kept in-frame rearrangements only. Not all clones are present; in checked studies, unresolved V genes account for under half, and no reason is known for the remainder. The D gene and trimming were derived from the DNA, and the V and J assignments and clone size from that table. This sample is represented by around 20,000 clones; roughly 83% of them were singletons. Approximately 7.7% of the sample lies in the top ten.

Inclusion was restricted to participants for whom at least one PBMC sample before ART initiation and at least two post-ART samples were available. Every participant with HIV received treatment in the United States of America. Before DNA extraction, cryopreserved samples of roughly 0.9-10 million PBMC were thawed and then washed. At the time of the earliest PBMC sample, participants with HIV were aged between roughly 20 and 60 years. Each participant contributed PBMC samples from 1-4 timepoints before ART initiation and 2-8 timepoints after ART initiation, with a median of 7 samples. Serial HIV viral load, CD4+ T-cell count, ART history and demographic data were obtained for every participant. A Qiagen kit on a QIAcube was used to extract genomic DNA from unsorted PBMC, with samples processed in batches of 12.

Specimen: unsorted PBMCs, collected 0.9 years after starting antiretroviral therapy. The chain is encoded by TRBV10-2 joined to TRBJ2-3, with the D gene not clear enough to name. This clonotype was sampled from a man between 18 and 35 years old with HIV. This receptor carries the CDR3 CATRGDTQYF. The base sequence is TGCGCCACAAGAGGAGATACGCAGTATTTT.